The 24 T cell receptor beta chains below come from one sample, sequenced in a study of T cell changes during pregnancy in multiple sclerosis. Data came from immunoSEQ multiplex PCR; TCRdb stores just in-frame clones and leaves some out. The table includes about 40,000 clones, over 85% detected once. The sequencing here drew on peripheral blood, taken before pregnancy. Receptor source: a female donor with multiple sclerosis, enrolled in a pregnancy study.

J is TRBJ2-3 and V is TRBV7-2; TRBD2 agrees at 8 bases. Germline CDR1 SGHTA, CDR2 FQGNSA. Trimming at V came to 4 bases and at J to 2 bases, leaving 5 bases not matched to a gene. The length of the CDR3 is 15 residues. CDR3 sequence: CASSSQAGDTDTQYF. Here the CDR3 DNA reads TGTGCCAGCAGCTCCCAAGCGGGAGACACAGATACGCAGTATTTT.

V is TRBV5-1 and J is TRBJ2-7, with 9 nucleotides matching TRBD2. The CDR3 sequence is 14 residues long. The junction had 0 bases not matched to a gene; V was cut back by 0 bases and J by 2 bases. CDR1 is SGHRS and CDR2 is YFSETQ in the germline V gene. CDR3 DNA sequence: TGCGCCAGCAGCTTGGAGCGGGAGGCCTACGAGCAGTACTTC. It specifies CASSLEREAYEQYF.

The chain is built from TRBV5-1 and TRBJ1-1, with D possibly matching TRBD1 (5 bases). The CDR3 consists of 14 residues. The V gene lost 3 bases and the J gene lost 1 base, with 10 bases spanning the gap. Germline V gives CDR1 SGHRS, CDR2 YFSETQ. This CDR3 reads CASSSDTGNTEAFF. The CDR3 region has the DNA TGCGCCAGCAGCTCCGACACAGGGAACACTGAAGCTTTCTTT.

This clone is termed medium-sized. The chain couples TRBV19 to TRBJ2-5; D is unclear. The CDR3 is 12 amino acids. The ends were cut back, 6 bases at V and 4 bases at J, with 9 bases in the middle. The V gene's germline CDR1 is LNHDA and CDR2 SQIVND (reference sequence). Here the CDR3 reads CASRQSGETQYF. The CDR3 DNA is TGTGCCAGTAGACAGTCCGGAGAGACCCAGTACTTC. The full variable domain, rest sourced from reference TRBV19 and TRBJ2-5, is DGGITQSPKYLFRKEGQNVTLSCEQNLNHDAMYWYRQDPGQGLRLIYYSQIVNDFQKGDIAEGYSVSREKKESFPLTVTSAQKNPTAFYLCASRQSGETQYFGPGTRLLVL.

The CDR3 reads CASSESGGSPTGELFF. DNA of the CDR3: TGTGCCAGCAGTGAATCCGGCGGGAGCCCCACCGGGGAGCTGTTTTTT. This rearrangement joins TRBV6-4 to TRBJ2-2, with 7 positions matching TRBD2. The CDR3 covers 16 residues. CDR1 is MRHNA and CDR2 is SNTAGT in the germline V gene. Germline trimming cut 3 bases from V and 4 bases from J; bases unmatched to any gene: 8.

This chain joins TRBV18 and TRBJ2-3, with 12 bases aligning to TRBD1. CDR1 is KGHSH, CDR2 LQKENI, per germline. The trim removed 5 bases at V and 2 bases at J, leaving 8 bases unmatched. The length of the CDR3 is 17 residues. The DNA for the CDR3 is TGTGCCAGCTCATTATCCGGGACAGGGGGCTTCACAGATACGCAGTATTTT. Translation: CASSLSGTGGFTDTQYF.

CDR3 protein: CASSESRGAQETQYF. DNA for the CDR3: TGCGCCAGCAGTGAATCCCGGGGAGCCCAAGAGACCCAGTACTTC. The chain couples TRBV10-1 to TRBJ2-5; weak D call: TRBD2 (5 bases). Germline values: CDR1 WNHNN, CDR2 SYGVQD (reference sequence). The V and J ends lost 3 bases and 1 base respectively, with 12 bases between them. The CDR3 length is 15 residues.

This clone has just one count. V and J are TRBV7-3 and TRBJ2-2, with TRBD2 identical over 7 bases. Germline-derived CDR1 and CDR2 are SGHTA and FQGTGA. V was pared by 5 bases and J by 7 bases, with 4 bases of the junction left unmatched. There are 13 residues in the CDR3. The CDR3 sequence: CASSLGTIGELFF. CDR3 nucleotides: TGTGCCAGCAGCCTAGGGACTATCGGGGAGCTGTTTTTT. The full variable domain, completed using reference TRBV7-3 and TRBJ2-2, is GAGVSQTPSNKVTEKGKYVELRCDPISGHTALYWYRQSLGQGPEFLIYFQGTGAADDSGLPNDRFFAVRPEGSVSTLKIQRTERGDSAVYLCASSLGTIGELFFGEGSRLTVL.

V gene TRBV27 combines with J gene TRBJ2-7; 8 nucleotides match TRBD2. The CDR3 runs 14 residues. V shed 5 bases and J 0 bases; nucleotides not matched to a gene: 3. Germline-derived CDR1 and CDR2 are MNHEY and SMNVEV (reference sequence). CDR3 in amino acids: CASSPLAGSYEQYF. The DNA of the CDR3 is TGTGCCAGCAGTCCGCTAGCGGGCTCCTACGAGCAGTACTTC.

The V and J genes are TRBV5-1 and TRBJ1-1; 8 nucleotides match TRBD1. V lost 5 bases and J lost 8; bases outside the gene matches: 5. The CDR3 runs to 12 residues. CDR1 SGHRS and CDR2 YFSETQ come from the germline V gene. CDR3: CASRSTGDEAFF. The CDR3 nucleotides read TGCGCCAGCAGGTCGACAGGGGACGAAGCTTTCTTT.

V usage is TRBV11-2 and J usage is TRBJ2-7, with 9 bases fitting TRBD1. Germline V gene lookup returns CDR1 SGHAT and CDR2 FQNNGV. V was clipped by 0 bases and J by 3 bases; unmatched bases: 18. The CDR3 is 20 amino acids. DNA for the CDR3: TGTGCCAGCAGCTTAGATCATTTTACAGGGGGCGTGATTTGGGGCTACGAGCAGTACTTC. Translated: CASSLDHFTGGVIWGYEQYF.

This clone was counted a single time. The chain has TRBV18 and TRBJ1-2; D ambiguous. Germline V lookup: CDR1 KGHSH, CDR2 LQKENI. The length of the CDR3 is 14 residues. The ends were cut back, 3 bases at V and 8 bases at J, with 16 bases in the middle. This CDR3 is CASSPNTDKQGYTF. The CDR3 nucleotides are TGTGCCAGCTCACCCAACACCGACAAACAGGGCTACACCTTC.

The chain has TRBV21-1 and TRBJ1-2. TRBV21-1 is given as a pseudogene. The CDR3 is 15 amino acids. The CDR3 nucleotides are TGTGCCAGCAGCAACTGCGGGTCTCCTACAGATGGCTACACCTTC. It specifies CASSNCGSPTDGYTF.

The chain employs TRBV19 and TRBJ2-5; a weak D match, TRBD1 (5 bases). Trimming took 5 bases from V and 2 from J, leaving 12 bases between them. Germline V lookup: CDR1 LNHDA, CDR2 SQIVND (reference sequence). CDR3 length equals 14 residues. The CDR3 DNA is TGTGCCAGTAGTCCTGATGCAGGGCAAGAGACCCAGTACTTC. It specifies CASSPDAGQETQYF.

Here the CDR3 reads CASSSSPTGGRDEQFF. CDR3 DNA sequence: TGTGCCAGCAGCTCCTCCCCGACAGGGGGCCGGGATGAGCAGTTCTTC. J is TRBJ2-1 and V is TRBV11-2; TRBD1 agrees at 10 bases. Germline V CDR1 and CDR2: SGHAT, FQNNGV. J lost 8 bases, V lost 4 bases, and 11 bases had no gene match. The CDR3 covers 16 residues.

CDR3 DNA sequence: TGCAGCGTTGAACGGGGCAGGGGTTACACTGAAGCTTTCTTT. Its translation: CSVERGRGYTEAFF. This chain joins TRBV29-1 and TRBJ1-1; TRBD1 might be the D (6 bases). The V gene lost 2 bases and the J gene lost 3 bases, with 13 bases spanning the gap. Germline V lookup: CDR1 SQVTM, CDR2 ANQGSEA. The CDR3 covers 14 residues.

This clone has a single count. The chain links TRBV5-6 to TRBJ2-5; 8 bases align to TRBD1. Germline assignment: CDR1 SGHDT and CDR2 YYEEEE. The CDR3 loop spans 15 amino acids. With V trimmed by 2 bases and J by 2 bases, 5 bases remained unmatched. CDR3 loop: CASSLGQGLQETQYF. DNA for the CDR3: TGTGCCAGCAGCTTAGGACAGGGCCTTCAAGAGACCCAGTACTTC.

This chain uses TRBV19 with TRBJ1-4; TRBD1 is a possible D gene (6 bases). Per germline, CDR1 LNHDA and CDR2 SQIVND (reference sequence). Trimming removed 5 bases from V and 0 bases from J, with 7 bases in between. The CDR3 covers 14 residues. The DNA of the CDR3 is TGTGCCAGTAGTCACAGGGCAACTAATGAAAAACTGTTTTTT. Translating gives CASSHRATNEKLFF.

The rearrangement joins TRBV5-1 to TRBJ1-5, with D maybe TRBD1 (6 bases). Germline V gene lookup returns CDR1 SGHRS and CDR2 YFSETQ. Trimming cost V 4 bases and J 0 bases, with 8 bases left between them. CDR3 length equals 14 residues. The CDR3 DNA sequence: TGCGCCAGCAGCCCAGGGGTTAGCAATCAGCCCCAGCATTTT. The encoded protein is CASSPGVSNQPQHF. Looking up the rest from reference TRBV5-1 and TRBJ1-5 gives the full variable domain: KAGVTQTPRYLIKTRGQQVTLSCSPISGHRSVSWYQQTPGQGLQFLFEYFSETQRNKGNFPGRFSGRQFSNSRSEMNVSTLELGDSALYLCASSPGVSNQPQHFGDGTRLSIL.

This chain uses TRBV7-9 with TRBJ1-5; D uncertain. Trimming removed 1 base at V and 6 bases at J, with 16 bases between. Germline V gives CDR1 SEHNR, CDR2 FQNEAQ (reference sequence). CDR3 length equals 16 residues. The CDR3 nucleotides read TGTGCCAGCAGCTTAGGGGCATCAGAAGGTGGTCAGCCCCAGCATTTT. Amino acid sequence: CASSLGASEGGQPQHF. Full variable domain (rest looked up from reference TRBV7-9 and TRBJ1-5): DTGVSQNPRHKITKRGQNVTFRCDPISEHNRLYWYRQTLGQGPEFLTYFQNEAQLEKSRLLSDRFSAERPKGSFSTLEIQRTEQGDSAMYLCASSLGASEGGQPQHFGDGTRLSIL.

The chain carries TRBV28 and TRBJ2-7; TRBD2 aligns across 7 bases. V was pared by 4 bases and J by 4 bases, with 13 bases of the junction left unmatched. The CDR3 runs 16 residues. Germline V gene sequence: CDR1 MDHEN, CDR2 SYDVKM. The CDR3 is CASSSGSRGGSYEQYF. The CDR3 nucleotides are TGTGCCAGCAGTTCCGGATCGCGGGGAGGGTCTTACGAGCAGTACTTC.

This clone was seen once. At one boundary the junction diverges from the germline segment, which might be a read error. The gene calls are TRBV7-2 and TRBJ2-7, with 9 bases fitting TRBD2. This CDR3 region has 14 residues. The germline V gene encodes CDR1 SGHTA and CDR2 FQGNSA. CDR3 loop: CAGSLERGAYEQYF. The CDR3 coding sequence is TGTGCCGGCAGCTTAGAGCGGGGGGCCTACGAGCAGTACTTC.

This sequence joins TRBV28 and TRBJ2-5; TRBD1 agrees at 8 bases. The V gene end was trimmed by 3 bases and the J gene end by 4 bases; junction bases not matched to a gene: 4. The V gene's germline CDR1 is MDHEN and CDR2 SYDVKM. The CDR3 runs 14 residues. CDR3 bases: TGTGCCAGCAGTTTCTCGACAGGGGTAGAGACCCAGTACTTC. Its protein is CASSFSTGVETQYF.

This clone was observed a handful of times. The chain recombines TRBV29-1 with TRBJ1-2; 9 nucleotides line up with TRBD1. With 3 bases clipped from V and 5 bases from J, the junction kept 1 base outside the gene matches. This CDR3 spans 12 amino acids. Germline CDR1 SQVTM, CDR2 ANQGSEA. CDR3 sequence reads: CSVDGTGYGYTF. CDR3 coding DNA: TGCAGCGTTGATGGGACAGGGTATGGCTACACCTTC.